Below, 31 T cell receptor beta chains from the same sample are listed, as sequenced in a study of OX40 agonist ivuxolimab in advanced cancers. Here immunoSEQ multiplex PCR was the method, and the copy in TCRdb shows in-frame clones only, minus some. The repertoire consists of tens of thousands of clones, with 70% to 90% occurring once and the leading ten covering 6%. The sequencing used CD4+ or CD8+ T cells sorted from blood, collected in a trial of the OX40 agonist ivuxolimab. The source is an adult with an advanced solid tumor such as melanoma, head and neck, liver or kidney cancer.

The J gene is TRBJ2-7, the V gene TRBV19, with D tentatively TRBD1 (7 bases). Germline V gene sequence: CDR1 LNHDA, CDR2 SQIVND (reference sequence). This CDR3 is built from 14 residues. V lost 3 bases, J lost 4 bases, and 13 bases lay in between. Here the CDR3 DNA reads TGTGCCAGTAGTATCGGGTCAGGGGGGTACGAGCAGTACTTC. This sequence encodes CASSIGSGGYEQYF.

V and J are TRBV7-2 and TRBJ2-5, with D possibly matching TRBD2 (6 bases). The V end lost 6 bases, the J end lost 2 bases, and 16 bases lay between the germline ends. CDR1 is SGHTA, CDR2 FQGNSA, per germline. The CDR3 contains 15 residues. CDR3 DNA: TGTGCCAGCAGTCTGATGACTAGAATACAAGAGACCCAGTACTTC. Protein product: CASSLMTRIQETQYF.

This chain uses TRBV29-1 with TRBJ2-7; TRBD1 agrees at 11 bases. This CDR3 spans 13 amino acids. In germline, CDR1 is SQVTM, CDR2 ANQGSEA. Trimming removed 6 bases from V and 7 bases from J; junction bases left unmatched: 8. Here the CDR3 reads CSVGQGASREQYF. The CDR3 nucleotides are TGCAGCGTAGGACAGGGGGCCTCTAGGGAGCAGTACTTC.

This rearrangement joins TRBV6-5 to TRBJ2-2; a weak D match, TRBD1 (6 bases). The ends were cut back, 0 bases at V and 6 bases at J, with 14 bases in the middle. The CDR3 consists of 16 residues. Per germline, CDR1 MNHEY and CDR2 SVGAGI. For the CDR3, the DNA is TGTGCCAGCAGTTACTCCCAGATCAGGGGTCCCGGGGAGCTGTTTTTT. This gives the protein CASSYSQIRGPGELFF.

The V call is TRBV4-1, the J call TRBJ2-5; D is unresolved. CDR3 length: 12 residues. Trimming took 0 bases from V and 6 from J, leaving 5 bases between them. CDR1 MGHRA and CDR2 YSYEKL come from the germline V gene. CDR3 amino acids: CASSQDRKTQYF. The CDR3 nucleotides are TGCGCCAGCAGCCAAGATCGAAAGACCCAGTACTTC.

This chain links TRBV5-4 with TRBJ2-7; 9 bases line up with TRBD1. This CDR3 region has 16 residues. Germline CDR1 SGHNT, CDR2 YYREEE (reference sequence). Unmatched junction bases numbered 5, after V lost 0 bases and J lost 1 base. CDR3: CASSLARGQGSYEQYF. CDR3 in DNA: TGTGCCAGCAGCTTGGCCAGGGGACAGGGATCCTACGAGCAGTACTTC.

The count of this clone is one. V and J are TRBV18 and TRBJ2-1; no reliable D call. With 2 bases removed from V and 7 bases from J, the gap between germline ends came to 6 bases. The germline V gene has CDR1 KGHSH and CDR2 LQKENI. This CDR3 spans 12 amino acids. This CDR3 is CASSPVGNEQFF. DNA for the CDR3: TGTGCCAGCTCACCAGTTGGGAATGAGCAGTTCTTC.

The genes are TRBV4-1 and TRBJ2-1; TRBD1 agrees at 8 bases. V shed 3 bases and J 8 bases; nucleotides not matched to a gene: 3. The germline CDR1 and CDR2 sequences are MGHRA and YSYEKL. The CDR3 spans 13 residues. The chain's CDR3 is CASSQTGVDEQFF. CDR3 coding DNA: TGCGCCAGCAGCCAGACAGGGGTCGATGAGCAGTTCTTC.

The chain employs TRBV28 and TRBJ2-5; D is ambiguous. V was clipped by 5 bases and J by 0 bases, with 7 bases between them. The CDR3 is 13 amino acids. CDR1 MDHEN and CDR2 SYDVKM come from the germline V gene. Written as DNA, the CDR3 is TGTGCCAGCAGTAGACTGTACCAAGAGACCCAGTACTTC. As protein: CASSRLYQETQYF.

CDR3: CASSSQGFREQFF. In nucleotides, the CDR3 is TGTGCCAGCAGTTCACAGGGTTTTCGTGAGCAGTTCTTC. The chain links TRBV27 to TRBJ2-1, with D perhaps TRBD1 (6 bases). This CDR3 contains 13 residues. Per germline, CDR1 MNHEY and CDR2 SMNVEV (reference sequence). V was trimmed by 4 bases and J by 9 bases, leaving 13 bases between them.

As DNA, the CDR3 is TGTGCCAGCAGTTCCCCTAGCGGACTATACACAGATACGCAGTATTTT. It translates to CASSSPSGLYTDTQYF. V usage is TRBV28 and J usage is TRBJ2-3; 7 bases are a match to TRBD2. V was clipped by 4 bases and J by 2 bases; unmatched bases: 9. Germline CDR1 reads MDHEN; CDR2 reads SYDVKM. The CDR3 covers 16 residues.

The genes are TRBV10-2 and TRBJ2-1; TRBD1 matches at 7 bases. Germline V lookup: CDR1 WSHSY, CDR2 SAAADI. The CDR3 contains 16 residues. Trimming removed 4 bases from V and 0 bases from J; junction bases left unmatched: 6. The CDR3 is CASSGTGLFSYNEQFF. The CDR3 nucleotides are TGCGCCAGCAGTGGGACAGGCCTCTTCTCCTACAATGAGCAGTTCTTC.

The rearrangement joins TRBV5-1 to TRBJ2-5; D might be TRBD2 (6 bases). The germline CDR1 and CDR2 sequences are SGHRS and YFSETQ. The CDR3 spans 16 residues. V was shortened by 4 bases and J by 0 bases, with 16 bases between the two germline ends. The CDR3 loop reads CASSHRFIADQETQYF. The CDR3 DNA reads TGCGCCAGCAGCCACCGATTTATAGCGGACCAAGAGACCCAGTACTTC.

As concerns this clone: No DNA is shown, since the ends of the CDR3 on it are uncertain; the CDR3 is the one TCRdb lists. The chain links TRBV18 to TRBJ1-1. CDR1 and CDR2 from the germline V gene are KGHSH and LQKENI. The CDR3 spans 14 amino acids, including both terminal residues. CDR3 sequence: CASSSGAILAEAFF.

V usage is TRBV9 and J usage is TRBJ2-5; TRBD2 aligns across 11 bases. This CDR3 spans 18 amino acids. V dropped 0 bases and J dropped 5; count of bases not matched to a gene: 12. In germline, CDR1 is SGDLS, CDR2 YYNGEE. DNA of the CDR3: TGTGCCAGCAGCGTAGACCCTTTACTAGCGGGAGTACTGGAGACCCAGTACTTC. Translation gives CASSVDPLLAGVLETQYF.

This clone occurred once. This chain joins TRBV30 and TRBJ2-1, with TRBD2 matching 9 bases. Germline loops: CDR1 GTSNPN, CDR2 SVGIG (reference sequence). The CDR3 sequence is 15 residues long. V lost 8 bases to trimming and J lost 9 bases; unmatched junction nucleotides: 17. In DNA, the CDR3 is TGTGCCCGACGCCCGACTAGCGGTTCTCCTGCTGAGCAGTTCTTC. Amino acid sequence: CARRPTSGSPAEQFF. The full variable domain, completed using reference TRBV30 and TRBJ2-1, is SQTIHQWPATLVQPVGSPLSLECTVEGTSNPNLYWYRQAAGRGLQLLFYSVGIGQISSEVPQNLSASRPQDRQFILSSKKLLLSDSGFYLCARRPTSGSPAEQFFGPGTRLTVL.

CDR3 amino acids: CASSQAVGGEQYF. The CDR3 bases are TGTGCCAGCAGCCAAGCGGTCGGCGGCGAGCAGTACTTC. V and J are TRBV14 and TRBJ2-7; no reliable D call. V shed 1 base and J shed 6 bases, with 10 bases lying between them. Germline CDR1 reads SGHDN; CDR2 reads FVKESK. The CDR3 spans 13 residues.

The CDR3 is CASSLEQGPYEQYF. Here the CDR3 DNA reads TGTGCCAGCAGTTTAGAACAGGGACCCTACGAGCAGTACTTC. The rearrangement uses TRBV28 and TRBJ2-7, with TRBD1 as a possible D gene (6 bases). The CDR3 loop spans 14 amino acids. Germline CDR1 MDHEN, CDR2 SYDVKM. The V gene lost 2 bases and the J gene lost 2 bases, with 10 bases spanning the gap.

The chain recombines TRBV7-2 with TRBJ2-1; 8 bases are a match to TRBD2. The CDR3 length is 15 residues. In germline, CDR1 is SGHTA, CDR2 FQGNSA. The junction had 4 bases not matched to a gene; V was cut back by 2 bases and J by 4 bases. In DNA, the CDR3 is TGTGCCAGCAGCTTAAGGTCTAGCGGGTACAATGAGCAGTTCTTC. It specifies CASSLRSSGYNEQFF.

This clone has a single count. This chain joins TRBV13 and TRBJ2-7; a possible D gene is TRBD2 (6 bases). The length of the CDR3 is 14 residues. The germline V and J ends were trimmed by 7 bases and 2 bases, with 15 bases remaining between them. The germline V gene has CDR1 PRHDT and CDR2 FYEKMQ (reference sequence). The CDR3 here is CASKGGGTTYEQYF. CDR3 bases: TGTGCCAGCAAGGGTGGGGGGACCACCTACGAGCAGTACTTC.

The rearrangement links TRBV4-1 to TRBJ1-1, with a tentative D call TRBD1 (5 bases). CDR1 and CDR2 from the germline V gene are MGHRA and YSYEKL. The V end was cut by 0 bases, the J end by 1 base, with 9 bases between. The CDR3 is 15 residues long. The CDR3 DNA reads as TGCGCCAGCAGCCAAGATCAGCAGGGGAACACTGAAGCTTTCTTT. It codes for CASSQDQQGNTEAFF.

This chain connects TRBV27 to TRBJ2-6, with D hard to call. Germline CDR1 MNHEY, CDR2 SMNVEV (reference sequence). The CDR3 length is 16 residues. V lost 0 bases, J lost 2 bases, and 8 bases lay in between. In nucleotides, the CDR3 is TGTGCCAGCAGTTTATCGGGTTCCACTGGGGCCAACGTCCTGACTTTC. Protein: CASSLSGSTGANVLTF.

The rearrangement uses TRBV19 and TRBJ1-2; D gene unclear. The length of the CDR3 is 14 residues. Germline-derived CDR1 and CDR2 are LNHDA and SQIVND (reference sequence). The V and J ends lost 11 bases and 0 bases respectively, with 16 bases between them. CDR3 residues: CASRRADSNYGYTF. CDR3 bases: TGTGCCTCGAGGAGGGCAGACTCTAACTATGGCTACACCTTC.

This rearrangement joins TRBV19 to TRBJ1-2, with a weak D call TRBD1 (6 bases). CDR1 is LNHDA, CDR2 SQIVND, per germline (reference sequence). Trimming cost V 4 bases and J 4 bases, with 22 bases left between them. This CDR3 is built from 17 residues. CDR3 nucleotide sequence: TGTGCCAGTAGTACGTCTCTTTCCGGGGGGCTATTCTATGGCTACACCTTC. The encoded protein is CASSTSLSGGLFYGYTF.

V is TRBV5-1 and J is TRBJ2-5, with 12 bases aligning to TRBD2. Per germline, CDR1 SGHRS and CDR2 YFSETQ. Trimming at V came to 3 bases and at J to 2 bases, leaving 2 bases not matched to a gene. The CDR3 spans 15 residues. As DNA, the CDR3 is TGCGCCAGCAGCTCCGGACTAGCGGGGCAAGAGACCCAGTACTTC. This sequence encodes CASSSGLAGQETQYF. Supplemented by reference TRBV5-1 and TRBJ2-5, the full variable domain reads KAGVTQTPRYLIKTRGQQVTLSCSPISGHRSVSWYQQTPGQGLQFLFEYFSETQRNKGNFPGRFSGRQFSNSRSEMNVSTLELGDSALYLCASSSGLAGQETQYFGPGTRLLVL.

This rearrangement joins TRBV11-2 to TRBJ2-3, with D perhaps matching TRBD1 (5 bases). This CDR3 region has 14 residues. The V and J ends lost 4 bases and 2 bases respectively, with 10 bases between them. Germline CDR1 is SGHAT and CDR2 is FQNNGV. The CDR3 sequence: CASSSGPFTDTQYF. The CDR3 coding sequence is TGTGCCAGCAGCTCAGGGCCCTTCACAGATACGCAGTATTTT.

This chain links TRBV2 with TRBJ1-5; TRBD1 matches at 8 bases. The germline V gene has CDR1 SNHLY and CDR2 FYNNEI. V lost 8 bases to trimming and J lost 6 bases; unmatched junction nucleotides: 12. There are 15 residues in the CDR3. CDR3 in amino acids: CASRDRTLAGQPQHF. The CDR3 DNA follows: TGTGCCAGCCGGGACAGGACCCTCGCGGGTCAGCCCCAGCATTTT. The complete variable domain, with remaining parts taken from reference TRBV2 and TRBJ1-5, reads EPEVTQTPSHQVTQMGQEVILRCVPISNHLYFYWYRQILGQKVEFLVSFYNNEISEKSEIFDDQFSVERPDGSNFTLKIRSTKLEDSAMYFCASRDRTLAGQPQHFGDGTRLSIL.

J is TRBJ2-5 and V is TRBV5-4; D not resolved. Trimming shortened V by 2 bases and J by 8 bases, and 16 bases separated the two germline ends. The CDR3 runs 14 residues. CDR1 SGHNT and CDR2 YYREEE come from the germline V gene (reference sequence). The CDR3 DNA follows: TGTGCCAGCAGCTTAGTATCGGGTACGGAAACCCAGTACTTC. Residues: CASSLVSGTETQYF.

The chain combines TRBV2 with TRBJ2-5; a possible D gene is TRBD1 (5 bases). V was clipped by 3 bases and J by 3 bases, with 8 bases between them. In germline, CDR1 is SNHLY, CDR2 FYNNEI. The length of the CDR3 is 13 residues. The CDR3 spells CASSDQDKETQYF. The DNA of the CDR3 is TGTGCCAGCAGTGACCAGGACAAAGAGACCCAGTACTTC.

The chain has TRBV7-9 and TRBJ2-1; TRBD2 aligns across 10 bases. V lost 6 bases, J lost 5 bases, and 7 bases stayed unmatched. There are 15 residues in the CDR3. Germline-derived CDR1 and CDR2 are SEHNR and FQNEAQ (reference sequence). CDR3 region: CASSLSGRAHNEQFF. Written as DNA, the CDR3 is TGTGCCAGCAGTTTAAGCGGGAGGGCCCACAATGAGCAGTTCTTC.

This sequence joins TRBV18 and TRBJ2-5; tentatively, D is TRBD2 (6 bases). V was cut by 3 bases and J by 5 bases, with 19 bases left in between. The CDR3 consists of 16 residues. Germline assignment: CDR1 KGHSH and CDR2 LQKENI. Here the CDR3 DNA reads TGTGCCAGCTCACCTCATCCCCCCGGGAGCGGGGAGACCCAGTACTTC. The encoded protein is CASSPHPPGSGETQYF. Full variable domain (outside the CDR3, taken from reference TRBV18 and TRBJ2-5): NAGVMQNPRHLVRRRGQEARLRCSPMKGHSHVYWYRQLPEEGLKFMVYLQKENIIDESGMPKERFSAEFPKEGPSILRIQQVVRGDSAAYFCASSPHPPGSGETQYFGPGTRLLVL.